These 25 T cell receptor beta chains came from one sample sequenced in a study of blood T cell repertoires in COVID-19. This table comes from immunoSEQ multiplex PCR, and its TCRdb copy is limited to in-frame clones, with some not included. The sample contains 150,000 to 200,000 clones, approximately 93% of which appear only once. The sample consisted of peripheral blood. These receptors were collected from a woman in her sixties or seventies with COVID-19, enrolled during active disease.

The gene calls are TRBV3-1 (or the pseudogene TRBV3-2) and TRBJ2-7; 9 bases match TRBD1. The length of the CDR3 is 16 residues. V lost 0 bases to trimming and J lost 7 bases; unmatched junction nucleotides: 10. In germline, CDR1 is LGHDT, CDR2 YNNKEL (reference sequence). The CDR3: CASSQDTGTGSREQYF. DNA for the CDR3: TGTGCCAGCAGCCAAGATACCGGGACAGGGTCGAGAGAGCAGTACTTC.

The chain carries TRBV19 and TRBJ2-7; 8 bases are shared with TRBD1. Trimming at V came to 1 base and at J to 5 bases, leaving 28 bases not matched to a gene. CDR3 size: 22 residues. CDR1 is LNHDA, CDR2 SQIVND, per germline (reference sequence). The CDR3 is CASSIGRSGGELWGHLPDEQYF. The CDR3, as DNA: TGTGCCAGTAGTATAGGTCGATCAGGGGGCGAGCTTTGGGGCCACCTACCGGACGAGCAGTACTTC.

The chain carries TRBV27 and TRBJ2-2, with unresolved D. The length of the CDR3 is 14 residues. The ends were cut back, 3 bases at V and 1 base at J, with 6 bases in the middle. Germline V gene sequence: CDR1 MNHEY, CDR2 SMNVEV (reference sequence). The CDR3 DNA reads as TGTGCCAGCAGTTTTGAGGTGAACACCGGGGAGCTGTTTTTT. This gives the protein CASSFEVNTGELFF.

The rearrangement links TRBV18 to TRBJ1-1; D call uncertain. This CDR3 has 17 amino acids. Trimming stripped 3 bases from V and 2 bases from J, with 19 bases between. CDR1 is KGHSH, CDR2 LQKENI, per germline. The CDR3 loop is CASSPELSHVRNTEAFF. The CDR3 nucleotides are TGTGCCAGCTCACCTGAACTGAGTCATGTACGTAACACTGAAGCTTTCTTT. Full variable domain (missing parts from reference TRBV18 and TRBJ1-1): NAGVMQNPRHLVRRRGQEARLRCSPMKGHSHVYWYRQLPEEGLKFMVYLQKENIIDESGMPKERFSAEFPKEGPSILRIQQVVRGDSAAYFCASSPELSHVRNTEAFFGQGTRLTVV.

The chain couples TRBV7-3 to TRBJ2-1, with 8 nucleotides matching TRBD2. Germline lookup yields CDR1 SGHTA and CDR2 FQGTGA. This CDR3 contains 11 residues. V lost 5 bases to trimming and J lost 10 bases; unmatched junction nucleotides: 1. For the CDR3, the DNA is TGTGCCAGCAGCCCGGGAGGGGAGCAGTTCTTC. Encoded protein: CASSPGGEQFF.

Only one count was recorded for this clone. The chain employs TRBV7-2 and TRBJ1-2; maybe TRBD1 (6 bases). V was trimmed by 5 bases and J by 1 base, leaving 11 bases between them. This CDR3 is built from 14 residues. Per germline, CDR1 SGHTA and CDR2 FQGNSA. This CDR3 reads CASSPNRDNYGYTF. The CDR3 DNA sequence: TGTGCCAGCAGCCCCAACAGGGATAACTATGGCTACACCTTC.

This rearrangement joins TRBV19 to TRBJ1-6; possible D gene TRBD1, 5 bases. CDR1 is LNHDA and CDR2 is SQIVND in the germline V gene (reference sequence). V was trimmed by 4 bases and J by 11 bases, leaving 18 bases between them. The length of the CDR3 is 15 residues. The CDR3 DNA is TGTGCCAGTAGTAGTACATCGACCGGGGGACCACCCCTCCACTTT. Amino acid sequence: CASSSTSTGGPPLHF.

The chain couples TRBV9 to TRBJ2-3, with a weak D call TRBD2 (6 bases). The CDR3 covers 15 residues. Per germline, CDR1 SGDLS and CDR2 YYNGEE. V lost 0 bases to trimming and J lost 7 bases, with 15 bases between them. CDR3 in amino acids: CASSVAGTSYHTQYF. The CDR3 region has the DNA TGTGCCAGCAGCGTAGCTGGTACTAGCTATCATACGCAGTATTTT. Looking up the rest from reference TRBV9 and TRBJ2-3 gives the full variable domain: DSGVTQTPKHLITATGQRVTLRCSPRSGDLSVYWYQQSLDQGLQFLIQYYNGEERAKGNILERFSAQQFPDLHSELNLSSLELGDSALYFCASSVAGTSYHTQYFGPGTRLTVL.

Only one count was recorded for this clone. The CDR3 nucleotides are TGCGCCAGCAGTGGCGCAGGGGGCTACGCTGAAGCTTTCTTT. Amino acid sequence: CASSGAGGYAEAFF. This chain uses TRBV10-2 with TRBJ1-1; 8 bases match TRBD1. The CDR3 runs to 14 residues. Per germline, CDR1 WSHSY and CDR2 SAAADI. V gave up 4 bases and J gave up 6 bases; unmatched junction bases: 7.

The chain is built from TRBV5-4 and TRBJ2-7; 8 bases agree with TRBD1. Germline V gene data show CDR1 as SGHNT and CDR2 as YYREEE (reference sequence). The V and J ends lost 2 bases and 5 bases, in that order; junction bases with no gene match: 6. The CDR3 spans 14 residues. CDR3 sequence (DNA): TGTGCCAGCAGCTTCAGAACAGGGGGAGACGAGCAGTACTTC. Translated, it gives CASSFRTGGDEQYF.

This clone was recorded only once. The V gene is TRBV9, the J gene TRBJ1-1, with 9 bases that match TRBD1. CDR3 length equals 15 residues. V shed 4 bases, J shed 0 bases, and the junction held 4 bases outside the gene matches. Germline-derived CDR1 and CDR2 are SGDLS and YYNGEE. In DNA, the CDR3 is TGTGCCAGCAGCATCTGGACAGGGGTGAACACTGAAGCTTTCTTT. This translates into CASSIWTGVNTEAFF. Variable domain in full (rest from reference TRBV9 and TRBJ1-1): DSGVTQTPKHLITATGQRVTLRCSPRSGDLSVYWYQQSLDQGLQFLIQYYNGEERAKGNILERFSAQQFPDLHSELNLSSLELGDSALYFCASSIWTGVNTEAFFGQGTRLTVV.

This chain connects TRBV2 to TRBJ2-1; a weak D match, TRBD2 (7 bases). Germline values: CDR1 SNHLY, CDR2 FYNNEI. This CDR3 spans 18 amino acids. V was pared by 0 bases and J by 9 bases, with 24 bases between. The CDR3 spells CASSEAVWGGPITGEQFF. In DNA, the CDR3 is TGTGCCAGCAGTGAAGCGGTGTGGGGGGGGCCAATAACAGGTGAGCAGTTCTTC.

This clone is labeled large (0.1 to 1%). CDR3 region: CASSYSINTGRQETQYF. Written as DNA, the CDR3 is TGTGCCAGCAGTTACTCGATTAATACGGGGAGGCAAGAGACCCAGTACTTC. The chain recombines TRBV6-2 or TRBV6-3 with TRBJ2-5; tentative D call: TRBD2 (6 bases). V was pared by 0 bases and J by 2 bases, with 16 bases between. The CDR3 has 17 amino acids. Germline V gene lookup returns CDR1 MNHEY and CDR2 SVGEGT.

This chain connects TRBV18 to TRBJ1-1; the D is unclear. Trimming took off 6 bases at V and 1 base at J, with 9 bases between the two ends. CDR1 and CDR2 (germline): KGHSH, LQKENI. The CDR3 runs to 13 residues. The CDR3 coding sequence is TGTGCCAGCTCGCCGGGTCCGAACACTGAAGCTTTCTTT. Translated: CASSPGPNTEAFF.

The chain recombines TRBV11-1 with TRBJ2-7; 12 bases line up with TRBD2. CDR1 is SGHAT, CDR2 FQDESV, per germline (reference sequence). V lost 5 bases to trimming and J lost 6 bases; unmatched junction nucleotides: 5. The CDR3 spans 14 residues. CDR3 loop: CASSHTSGGTEQYF. The CDR3, as DNA: TGTGCCAGCAGCCACACTAGCGGGGGGACCGAGCAGTACTTC.

This chain links TRBV10-3 with TRBJ2-1; 8 nucleotides match TRBD2. Germline CDR1 is ENHRY and CDR2 is SYGVKD. This CDR3 region has 15 residues. With 4 bases clipped from V and 3 bases from J, the junction kept 5 bases outside the gene matches. CDR3 residues: CAISVRGAGYNEQFF. The CDR3 bases are TGTGCCATCAGTGTGCGGGGGGCAGGCTACAATGAGCAGTTCTTC.

This chain uses TRBV7-9 with TRBJ1-6; no clear D gene. Germline V gene lookup returns CDR1 SEHNR and CDR2 FQNEAQ (reference sequence). CDR3 size: 14 residues. V was trimmed by 5 bases and J by 4 bases, leaving 9 bases between them. Here the CDR3 reads CASSATEYNSPLHF. CDR3 nucleotides: TGTGCCAGCAGCGCCACAGAATATAATTCACCCCTCCACTTT.

The chain recombines TRBV19 with TRBJ2-1, with TRBD2 matching 7 bases. Trimming at V came to 7 bases and at J to 6 bases, leaving 12 bases not matched to a gene. The CDR3 contains 15 residues. Per the germline V gene, CDR1 is LNHDA and CDR2 is SQIVND (reference sequence). The CDR3, as DNA: TGTGCCAGTAAGCCGGGGTCACAGCGGGGCAATGAGCAGTTCTTC. Translation gives CASKPGSQRGNEQFF.

V is TRBV5-1 and J is TRBJ2-7, with TRBD1 matching over 9 bases. This CDR3 has 14 amino acids. With V trimmed by 0 bases and J by 3 bases, 1 base remained unmatched. Germline V lookup: CDR1 SGHRS, CDR2 YFSETQ. In DNA, the CDR3 is TGCGCCAGCAGCTTGGGGACAGGGGTCTACGAGCAGTACTTC. This encodes CASSLGTGVYEQYF.

The V gene is TRBV6-6, the J gene TRBJ2-7; TRBD1 matches at 8 bases. The CDR3 spans 15 residues. The ends lost 2 bases at V and 2 bases at J; junction bases unmatched: 5. Germline V gene data show CDR1 as MNHNY and CDR2 as SVGAGI (reference sequence). In DNA form, the CDR3 reads TGTGCCAGCAGTTACCCCGGACAGGGTACCTACGAGCAGTACTTC. It yields the protein CASSYPGQGTYEQYF.

The chain links TRBV5-1 to TRBJ1-6, with 7 bases matching TRBD1. The CDR3 length is 14 residues. V shed 4 bases, J shed 5 bases, and the junction held 3 bases outside the gene matches. CDR1 is SGHRS and CDR2 is YFSETQ in the germline V gene. This CDR3 reads CASSAGQNNSPLHF. The CDR3 DNA is TGCGCCAGCAGCGCGGGACAGAATAATTCACCCCTCCACTTT.

The rearrangement links TRBV6-5 to TRBJ2-1; D not certain. The V gene lost 2 bases and the J gene lost 2 bases, with 13 bases spanning the gap. The CDR3 totals 16 residues. Germline V lookup: CDR1 MNHEY, CDR2 SVGAGI. The CDR3 protein is CASSYVEPLAYNEQFF. As DNA, the CDR3 is TGTGCCAGCAGTTACGTAGAGCCGCTGGCCTACAATGAGCAGTTCTTC.

This chain uses TRBV2 with TRBJ2-5; a possible D gene is TRBD2 (5 bases). The germline V gene has CDR1 SNHLY and CDR2 FYNNEI. The CDR3 spans 14 residues. V was clipped by 6 bases and J by 1 base, with 12 bases between them. Here the CDR3 DNA reads TGTGCCAGCAGACTCTCGCGGGTCCAAGAGACCCAGTACTTC. As protein: CASRLSRVQETQYF.

This clone was counted a single time. The chain recombines TRBV6-5 with TRBJ2-7; tentative D call: TRBD2 (5 bases). Germline lookup yields CDR1 MNHEY and CDR2 SVGAGI. The CDR3 runs to 13 residues. With 6 bases removed from V and 3 bases from J, the gap between germline ends came to 12 bases. The CDR3 sequence: CASSRGARYEQYF. CDR3 DNA: TGTGCCAGCAGCCGGGGAGCGCGCTACGAGCAGTACTTC.

The chain uses TRBV19 and TRBJ1-1, with 8 positions matching TRBD1. The V gene end was trimmed by 3 bases and the J gene end by 0 bases; junction bases not matched to a gene: 15. This CDR3 is 19 amino acids long. CDR1 and CDR2 (germline): LNHDA, SQIVND (reference sequence). The CDR3 region has the DNA TGTGCCAGTAGTATTAGCTGGACAGGGCGCGACGAAATGAACACTGAAGCTTTCTTT. This sequence encodes CASSISWTGRDEMNTEAFF.